The 30 T cell receptor beta chains below were found in one sample sequenced in a study of T cell changes during pregnancy in multiple sclerosis. The data were produced by immunoSEQ multiplex PCR, yet TCRdb's version contains in-frame clones alone and is incomplete. The sample has roughly 40,000 clones; more than 80% are singletons. The source material was peripheral blood, sampled before pregnancy. The receptors stem from a female donor with multiple sclerosis, enrolled in a pregnancy study.

The chain has TRBV4-2 and TRBJ1-2, with D tentatively TRBD1 (6 bases). Per the germline V gene, CDR1 is LGHNA and CDR2 is YNFKEQ. V shed 0 bases and J shed 3 bases, with 17 bases lying between them. The CDR3 has 17 residues. Here the CDR3 DNA reads TGTGCCAGCAGCCAAGACGCCCCCAGGGGCGCGGACTATGGCTACACCTTC. Protein: CASSQDAPRGADYGYTF.

J is TRBJ1-5 and V is TRBV6-5; D unclear. The CDR3 loop spans 15 amino acids. Germline V lookup: CDR1 MNHEY, CDR2 SVGAGI. Trimming took off 5 bases at V and 0 bases at J, with 11 bases between the two ends. The CDR3 DNA reads TGTGCCAGCAGTCCCGGGGAGGGTAGCAATCAGCCCCAGCATTTT. Protein sequence: CASSPGEGSNQPQHF.

The rearrangement uses TRBV12-5 and TRBJ2-2; TRBD2 agrees at 15 bases. Trimming removed 6 bases from V and 7 bases from J; junction bases left unmatched: 15. Germline V lookup: CDR1 LGHNT, CDR2 FRNRAP. The CDR3 sequence is 19 residues long. The CDR3 here is CASGRSGGLAGGLVGELFF. The CDR3 nucleotides are TGTGCTAGTGGCCGCTCAGGTGGACTAGCGGGAGGGCTGGTCGGGGAGCTGTTTTTT.

The chain recombines TRBV27 with TRBJ2-3; 14 positions agree with TRBD2. Germline loops: CDR1 MNHEY, CDR2 SMNVEV (reference sequence). CDR3 length equals 15 residues. V trimming: 6 bases; J trimming: 6 bases; junction bases outside the gene matches: 5. CDR3 nucleotide sequence: TGTGCCAGCAGGACTAGCGGGAGGGCCGGCGATACGCAGTATTTT. It codes for CASRTSGRAGDTQYF.

This sequence joins TRBV11-3 and TRBJ2-1; 10 nucleotides match TRBD2. Germline V gene data show CDR1 as SGHNT and CDR2 as YENEEA. CDR3 size: 14 residues. The J segment lost 5 bases and the V segment lost 6 bases, leaving 4 bases of the junction unmatched. CDR3 loop: CASSRLAGDNEQFF. The CDR3 DNA reads TGTGCCAGCAGTCGACTAGCGGGCGACAATGAGCAGTTCTTC.

This chain connects TRBV5-1 to TRBJ2-1; D might be TRBD1 (5 bases). The CDR3 has 22 amino acids. V was shortened by 0 bases and J by 0 bases, with 28 bases between the two germline ends. Germline V gene sequence: CDR1 SGHRS, CDR2 YFSETQ. CDR3 coding DNA: TGCGCCAGCAGCTTGGTGTCGATCTTCCCGTTCCCCAGGGATAGCTCCTACAATGAGCAGTTCTTC. This gives the protein CASSLVSIFPFPRDSSYNEQFF.

The chain is built from TRBV7-8 and TRBJ2-7, with 7 bases lining up with TRBD1. V lost 3 bases and J lost 2; bases outside the gene matches: 10. The CDR3 consists of 16 residues. Germline-derived CDR1 and CDR2 are SGHVS and FQNEAQ. The CDR3 sequence: CASSLSGQEVAYEQYF. In DNA form, the CDR3 reads TGTGCCAGCAGCTTGAGTGGACAGGAGGTGGCCTACGAGCAGTACTTC.

This chain joins TRBV28 and TRBJ2-5, with 10 bases aligning to TRBD1. The V segment lost 2 bases and the J segment 7 bases; nucleotides outside the gene matches: 13. Germline V gene sequence: CDR1 MDHEN, CDR2 SYDVKM. The CDR3 spans 17 residues. CDR3 nucleotide sequence: TGTGCCAGCAGTTTAAGCGGAATGGGACAGGGGCTCGGGACCCAGTACTTC. Translated, it gives CASSLSGMGQGLGTQYF.

The CDR3 loop is CASSMSISYEQYF. CDR3 nucleotide sequence: TGTGCCAGTAGTATGAGCATCTCCTACGAGCAGTACTTC. The chain carries TRBV19 and TRBJ2-7; D is undetermined. Germline V lookup: CDR1 LNHDA, CDR2 SQIVND (reference sequence). Trimming took off 3 bases at V and 0 bases at J, with 6 bases between the two ends. The CDR3 sequence is 13 residues long.

As regards this clone: At the DNA level, this CDR3 is encoded by other sequences in the same sample as well. The chain couples TRBV29-1 to TRBJ2-2, with a possible D match to TRBD1 (6 bases). V was trimmed by 7 bases and J by 5 bases, leaving 23 bases between them. This CDR3 has 16 amino acids. Per the germline V gene, CDR1 is SQVTM and CDR2 is ANQGSEA. In DNA, the CDR3 is TGCAGCGGGGTACTACCCTGGACAGCGGATACCGGGGAGCTGTTTTTT. Amino acids: CSGVLPWTADTGELFF.

V gene TRBV28 combines with J gene TRBJ2-3; tentative D call: TRBD1 (6 bases). The CDR3 covers 15 residues. V was pared by 3 bases and J by 2 bases, with 12 bases between. Germline V lookup: CDR1 MDHEN, CDR2 SYDVKM. This chain's CDR3 is CASSFGQRPTDTQYF. In DNA, the CDR3 is TGTGCCAGCAGTTTTGGACAGCGACCCACAGATACGCAGTATTTT.

The chain carries TRBV30 and TRBJ1-2, with a possible D match to TRBD1 (5 bases). This CDR3 contains 15 residues. Trimming pared 0 bases from V and 2 bases from J, leaving 13 bases between. The V gene's germline CDR1 is GTSNPN and CDR2 SVGIG (reference sequence). The CDR3 DNA follows: TGTGCCTGGAGTGTTCGGTGGGGGGTAAACTATGGCTACACCTTC. Its protein is CAWSVRWGVNYGYTF.

V usage is TRBV5-4 and J usage is TRBJ2-7; 7 bases line up with TRBD2. V shed 2 bases and J 6 bases; nucleotides not matched to a gene: 8. The CDR3 length is 14 residues. Germline values: CDR1 SGHNT, CDR2 YYREEE (reference sequence). The CDR3 loop is CASSFIGTTSEQYF. The CDR3 DNA follows: TGTGCCAGCAGCTTTATCGGGACTACTAGCGAGCAGTACTTC.

The chain combines TRBV11-2 with TRBJ2-3; 10 bases fit TRBD2. With 2 bases clipped from V and 0 bases from J, the junction kept 5 bases outside the gene matches. The CDR3 has 17 amino acids. Germline lookup yields CDR1 SGHAT and CDR2 FQNNGV. This CDR3 is CASSLPAGGMSTDTQYF. The CDR3 region has the DNA TGTGCCAGCAGCTTACCAGCGGGAGGGATGAGCACAGATACGCAGTATTTT.

The CDR3 loop is CASSDHRRVAADTQYF. The CDR3 nucleotides are TGTGCCAGTAGTGACCATAGGAGAGTAGCGGCAGATACGCAGTATTTT. V gene TRBV19 combines with J gene TRBJ2-3; a weak D match, TRBD2 (6 bases). CDR1 is LNHDA, CDR2 SQIVND, per germline (reference sequence). There are 16 residues in the CDR3. V gave up 5 bases and J gave up 4 bases, with 19 bases separating them.

The V gene is TRBV11-2, the J gene TRBJ2-2, with 8 positions matching TRBD2. Trimming removed 0 bases from V and 6 bases from J; junction bases left unmatched: 9. The CDR3 length is 17 residues. CDR1 is SGHAT, CDR2 FQNNGV, per germline. The CDR3 region has the DNA TGTGCCAGCAGCTTAGATAGGTCCAGCGGGAGATCCGGGGAGCTGTTTTTT. Its protein is CASSLDRSSGRSGELFF.

The chain carries TRBV19 and TRBJ1-2, with 7 bases fitting TRBD1. This CDR3 comprises 13 residues. Germline CDR1 reads LNHDA; CDR2 reads SQIVND (reference sequence). V trimming: 5 bases; J trimming: 3 bases; junction bases outside the gene matches: 3. CDR3 loop: CASSSTGYYGYTF. CDR3 in DNA: TGTGCCAGTAGTTCGACAGGGTACTATGGCTACACCTTC.

J is TRBJ2-6 and V is TRBV19, with no clear D. V gave up 3 bases and J gave up 1 base, with 10 bases separating them. The CDR3 covers 16 residues. Germline-derived CDR1 and CDR2 are LNHDA and SQIVND (reference sequence). The CDR3 sequence is CASSISLASGANVLTF. In DNA, the CDR3 is TGTGCCAGTAGTATTTCTTTGGCATCTGGGGCCAACGTCCTGACTTTC.

This chain connects TRBV7-9 to TRBJ2-7; 10 nucleotides match TRBD2. CDR1 and CDR2 from the germline V gene are SEHNR and FQNEAQ (reference sequence). This CDR3 has 14 residues. V was clipped by 3 bases and J by 5 bases; unmatched bases: 4. CDR3 in amino acids: CASSFLAGVDEQYF. The DNA of the CDR3 is TGTGCCAGCAGCTTTCTAGCGGGAGTGGACGAGCAGTACTTC.

This clone was seen once. The V gene is TRBV29-1, the J gene TRBJ1-1; D remains unclear. The CDR3 totals 12 residues. V gave up 4 bases and J gave up 0 bases, with 6 bases separating them. Per germline, CDR1 SQVTM and CDR2 ANQGSEA. CDR3 sequence reads: CSVAVMNTEAFF. CDR3 DNA: TGCAGCGTTGCAGTTATGAACACTGAAGCTTTCTTT.

The CDR3 DNA reads as TGTGCCAGCAGTGCACAGGGAGATACGCAGTATTTT. Its protein is CASSAQGDTQYF. The chain links TRBV2 to TRBJ2-3; D is perhaps TRBD1 (6 bases). The CDR3 runs 12 residues. CDR1 and CDR2 from the germline V gene are SNHLY and FYNNEI. Trimming took off 4 bases at V and 5 bases at J, with 7 bases between the two ends.

This rearrangement joins TRBV10-3 to TRBJ1-2, with TRBD1 matching over 9 bases. The V gene end was trimmed by 3 bases and the J gene end by 7 bases; junction bases not matched to a gene: 15. The CDR3 is made up of 17 amino acids. Germline CDR1 is ENHRY and CDR2 is SYGVKD. The CDR3 loop is CAISDYGQGSPEGGYTF. The CDR3 DNA follows: TGTGCCATCAGTGATTACGGACAGGGGAGCCCTGAAGGTGGCTACACCTTC.

This clone has more than one count but fewer than ten. In the same sample, other DNA sequences code for this CDR3. This sequence joins TRBV6-4 and TRBJ2-3, with TRBD2 identical over 10 bases. CDR1 and CDR2 from the germline V gene are MRHNA and SNTAGT. V trimming: 2 bases; J trimming: 1 base; junction bases outside the gene matches: 0. The CDR3 length is 15 residues. CDR3 DNA sequence: TGTGCCAGCAGTGACGGGACTAGCGGCACAGATACGCAGTATTTT. Translating it yields CASSDGTSGTDTQYF.

J is TRBJ1-1 and V is TRBV6-1; TRBD1 matches 7 bases. V trimming: 3 bases; J trimming: 5 bases; junction bases outside the gene matches: 0. This CDR3 contains 12 residues. Germline CDR1 and CDR2: MNHNS and SASEGT. As DNA, the CDR3 is TGTGCCAGCAGTGAGGACAGGACTGAAGCTTTCTTT. Residues: CASSEDRTEAFF.

V gene TRBV13 combines with J gene TRBJ2-3; TRBD2 matches 9 bases. The CDR3 runs 16 residues. CDR1 PRHDT and CDR2 FYEKMQ come from the germline V gene (reference sequence). J lost 7 bases, V lost 2 bases, and 10 bases had no gene match. CDR3 loop: CASSLPGGRAPHTQYF. The CDR3 DNA follows: TGTGCCAGCAGCTTACCGGGCGGGAGGGCCCCGCATACGCAGTATTTT.

J is TRBJ2-5 and V is TRBV6-1; 10 nucleotides line up with TRBD2. Germline V gene lookup returns CDR1 MNHNS and CDR2 SASEGT. V shed 4 bases, J shed 2 bases, and the junction held 1 base outside the gene matches. The CDR3 has 14 residues. The CDR3: CASSATSGQETQYF. The CDR3 DNA is TGTGCCAGCAGTGCGACTAGCGGGCAAGAGACCCAGTACTTC.

The chain combines TRBV10-2 with TRBJ1-2; D may be TRBD1 (6 bases). The CDR3 extends over 13 amino acids. Germline V CDR1 and CDR2: WSHSY, SAAADI. The V and J ends lost 8 bases and 8 bases respectively, with 18 bases between them. CDR3 DNA: TGCGCCAGCTTGAGGGGGGGGGCGCGGGGCTACACCTTC. As protein: CASLRGGARGYTF.

The chain uses TRBV29-1 and TRBJ2-1; 10 nucleotides line up with TRBD2. The CDR3 runs 18 residues. Germline V gene sequence: CDR1 SQVTM, CDR2 ANQGSEA. V lost 4 bases to trimming and J lost 5 bases; unmatched junction nucleotides: 17. CDR3 residues: CSVGPPGLAFGTHNEQFF. For the CDR3, the DNA is TGCAGCGTTGGCCCACCGGGACTAGCGTTTGGGACTCACAATGAGCAGTTCTTC.

This chain links TRBV19 with TRBJ2-2; 9 bases map to TRBD1. Germline CDR1 and CDR2: LNHDA and SQIVND (reference sequence). The CDR3 runs to 18 residues. V was clipped by 7 bases and J by 5 bases; unmatched bases: 17. Here the CDR3 DNA reads TGTGCCAGTATACCGGGACAGGGAATTCTGAGTGGTACCGGGGAGCTGTTTTTT. Translating it yields CASIPGQGILSGTGELFF.

The CDR3: CASSQVGQPQHF. CDR3 sequence (DNA): TGCGCCAGCAGCCAAGTCGGTCAGCCCCAGCATTTT. The gene calls are TRBV4-1 and TRBJ1-5; D gene unclear. Per germline, CDR1 MGHRA and CDR2 YSYEKL. V lost 1 base to trimming and J lost 6 bases, with 4 bases between them. CDR3 length: 12 residues.